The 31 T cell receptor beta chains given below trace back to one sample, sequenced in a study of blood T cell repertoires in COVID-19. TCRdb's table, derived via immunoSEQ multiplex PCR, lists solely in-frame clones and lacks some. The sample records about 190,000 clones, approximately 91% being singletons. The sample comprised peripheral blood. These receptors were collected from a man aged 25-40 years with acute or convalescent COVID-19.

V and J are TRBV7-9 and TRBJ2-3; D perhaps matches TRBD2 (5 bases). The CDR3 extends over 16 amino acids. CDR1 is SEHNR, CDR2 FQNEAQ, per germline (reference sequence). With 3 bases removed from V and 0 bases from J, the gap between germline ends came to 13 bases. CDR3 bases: TGTGCCAGCAGCTTTGGACTGACTACTAGCACAGATACGCAGTATTTT. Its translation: CASSFGLTTSTDTQYF.

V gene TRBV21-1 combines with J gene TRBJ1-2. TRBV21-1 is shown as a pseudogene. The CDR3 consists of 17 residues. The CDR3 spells CASSPLRGRGFDFGYTF. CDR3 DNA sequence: TGTGCCAGCAGCCCCCTAAGAGGGAGGGGCTTCGATTTTGGCTACACCTTC.

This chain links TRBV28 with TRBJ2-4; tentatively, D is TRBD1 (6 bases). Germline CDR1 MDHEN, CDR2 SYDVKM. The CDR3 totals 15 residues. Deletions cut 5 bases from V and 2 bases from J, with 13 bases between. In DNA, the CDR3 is TGTGCCAGCAGTACCCGTCGGGACACCAAAAACATTCAGTACTTC. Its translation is CASSTRRDTKNIQYF. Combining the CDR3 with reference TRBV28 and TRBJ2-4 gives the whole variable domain DVKVTQSSRYLVKRTGEKVFLECVQDMDHENMFWYRQDPGLGLRLIYFSYDVKMKEKGDIPEGYSVSREKKERFSLILESASTNQTSMYLCASSTRRDTKNIQYFGAGTRLSVL.

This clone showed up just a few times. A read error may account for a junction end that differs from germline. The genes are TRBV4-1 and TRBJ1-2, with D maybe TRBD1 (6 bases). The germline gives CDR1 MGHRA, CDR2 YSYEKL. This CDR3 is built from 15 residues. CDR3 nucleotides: TGCGCCAGCAGCCAAGATGGACAGCCTAATTATGGCTACACCTTC. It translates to CASSQDGQPNYGYTF.

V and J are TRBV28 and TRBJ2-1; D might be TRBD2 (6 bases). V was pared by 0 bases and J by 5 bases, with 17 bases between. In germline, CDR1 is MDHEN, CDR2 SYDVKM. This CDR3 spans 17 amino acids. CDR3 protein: CASSLWVRGMGDNEQFF. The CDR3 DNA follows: TGTGCCAGCAGTTTATGGGTGCGCGGGATGGGAGACAATGAGCAGTTCTTC.

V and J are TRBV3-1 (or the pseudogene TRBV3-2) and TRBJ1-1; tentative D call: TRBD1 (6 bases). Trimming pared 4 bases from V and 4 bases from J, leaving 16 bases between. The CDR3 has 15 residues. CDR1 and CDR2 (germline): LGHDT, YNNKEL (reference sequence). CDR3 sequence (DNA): TGTGCCAGCAGCCGGAAGGGGGGGTTGCGCACTGAAGCTTTCTTT. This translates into CASSRKGGLRTEAFF.

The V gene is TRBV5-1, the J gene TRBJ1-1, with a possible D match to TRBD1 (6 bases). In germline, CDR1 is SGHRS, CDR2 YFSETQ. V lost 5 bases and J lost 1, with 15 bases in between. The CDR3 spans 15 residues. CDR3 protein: CASSRSGRGNTEAFF. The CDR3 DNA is TGCGCCAGCAGTCGCTCGGGCAGGGGGAACACTGAAGCTTTCTTT.

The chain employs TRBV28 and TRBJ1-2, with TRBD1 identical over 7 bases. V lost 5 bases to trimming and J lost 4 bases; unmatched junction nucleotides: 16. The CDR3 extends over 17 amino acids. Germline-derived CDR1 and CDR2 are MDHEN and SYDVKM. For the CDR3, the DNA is TGTGCCAGCAGTCTCCTATTAGGGACAGCCGATTTCTATGGCTACACCTTC. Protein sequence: CASSLLLGTADFYGYTF.

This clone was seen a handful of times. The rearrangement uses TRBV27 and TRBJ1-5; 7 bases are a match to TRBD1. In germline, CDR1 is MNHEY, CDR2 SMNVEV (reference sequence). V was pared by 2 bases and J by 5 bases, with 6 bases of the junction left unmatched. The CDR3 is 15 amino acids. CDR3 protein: CASSLRQGKDQPQHF. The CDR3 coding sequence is TGTGCCAGCAGTTTAAGACAGGGCAAAGATCAGCCCCAGCATTTT.

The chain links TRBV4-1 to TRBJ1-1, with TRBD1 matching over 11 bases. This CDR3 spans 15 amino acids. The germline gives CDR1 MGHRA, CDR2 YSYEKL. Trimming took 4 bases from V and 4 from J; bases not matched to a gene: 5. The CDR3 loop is CASSRAGTGGTEAFF. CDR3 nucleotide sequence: TGCGCCAGCAGCCGCGCGGGGACAGGGGGCACTGAAGCTTTCTTT.

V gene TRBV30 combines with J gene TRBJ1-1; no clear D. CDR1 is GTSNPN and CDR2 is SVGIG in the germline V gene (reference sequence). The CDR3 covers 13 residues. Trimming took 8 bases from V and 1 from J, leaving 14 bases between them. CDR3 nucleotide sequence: TGTGCCCGATCCAACAGAAAGAACACTGAAGCTTTCTTT. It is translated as CARSNRKNTEAFF.

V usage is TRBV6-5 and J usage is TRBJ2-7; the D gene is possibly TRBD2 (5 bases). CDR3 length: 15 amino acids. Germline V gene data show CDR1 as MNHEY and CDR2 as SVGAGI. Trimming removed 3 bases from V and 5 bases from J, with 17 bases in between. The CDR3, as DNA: TGTGCCAGCAGTTATGGAGGTCGTTTAGTCAACGAGCAGTACTTC. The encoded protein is CASSYGGRLVNEQYF.

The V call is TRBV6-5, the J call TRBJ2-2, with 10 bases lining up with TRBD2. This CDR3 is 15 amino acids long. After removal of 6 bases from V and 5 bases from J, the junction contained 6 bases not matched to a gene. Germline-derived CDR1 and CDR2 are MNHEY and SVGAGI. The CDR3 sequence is CASSITSGNTGELFF. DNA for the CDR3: TGTGCCAGCAGCATCACTAGCGGGAATACCGGGGAGCTGTTTTTT.

CDR3 sequence (DNA): TGCGCCAGCAGCTCTACCTCTTCAGGGGGCGTCTATGGCTACACCTTC. It specifies CASSSTSSGGVYGYTF. The chain links TRBV5-1 to TRBJ1-2; 8 positions agree with TRBD1. This CDR3 contains 16 residues. Losses at the gene ends were 3 bases for V and 4 bases for J; bases not matched to a gene: 11. The germline gives CDR1 SGHRS, CDR2 YFSETQ.

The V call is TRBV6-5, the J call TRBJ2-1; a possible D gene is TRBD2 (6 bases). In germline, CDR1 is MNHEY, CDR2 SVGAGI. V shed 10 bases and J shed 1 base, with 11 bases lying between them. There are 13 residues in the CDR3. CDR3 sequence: CAIETRSYNEQFF. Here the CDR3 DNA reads TGTGCCATCGAGACTAGATCCTACAATGAGCAGTTCTTC.

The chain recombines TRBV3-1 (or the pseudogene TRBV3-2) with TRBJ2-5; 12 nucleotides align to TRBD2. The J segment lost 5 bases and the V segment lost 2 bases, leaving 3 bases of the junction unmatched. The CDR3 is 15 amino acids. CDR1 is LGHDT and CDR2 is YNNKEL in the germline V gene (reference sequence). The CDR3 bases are TGTGCCAGCAGCCAACAACTAGCGGGAGGCGAGACCCAGTACTTC. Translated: CASSQQLAGGETQYF.

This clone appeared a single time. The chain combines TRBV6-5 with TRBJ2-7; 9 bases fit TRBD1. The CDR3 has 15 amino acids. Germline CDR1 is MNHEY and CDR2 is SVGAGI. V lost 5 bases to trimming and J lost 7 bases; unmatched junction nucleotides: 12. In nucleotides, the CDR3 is TGTGCCAGCAGTCGACCCGGGACAGGGTCTGGAGAGCAGTACTTC. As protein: CASSRPGTGSGEQYF.

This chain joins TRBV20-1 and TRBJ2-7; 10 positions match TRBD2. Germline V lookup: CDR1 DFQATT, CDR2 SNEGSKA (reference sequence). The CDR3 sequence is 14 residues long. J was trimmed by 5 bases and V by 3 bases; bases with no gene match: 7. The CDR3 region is CSASLPSGRDEQYF. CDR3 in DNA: TGCAGTGCTAGTCTCCCTAGCGGGAGAGACGAGCAGTACTTC.

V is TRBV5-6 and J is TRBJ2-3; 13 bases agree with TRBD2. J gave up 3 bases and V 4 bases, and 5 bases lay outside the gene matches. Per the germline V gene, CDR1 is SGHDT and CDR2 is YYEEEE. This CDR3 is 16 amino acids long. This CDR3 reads CASSPGTSGVTDTQYF. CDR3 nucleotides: TGTGCCAGCAGCCCGGGGACTAGCGGGGTAACAGATACGCAGTATTTT. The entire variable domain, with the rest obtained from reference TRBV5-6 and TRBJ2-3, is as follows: DAGVTQSPTHLIKTRGQQVTLRCSPKSGHDTVSWYQQALGQGPQFIFQYYEEEERQRGNFPDRFSGHQFPNYSSELNVNALLLGDSALYLCASSPGTSGVTDTQYFGPGTRLTVL.

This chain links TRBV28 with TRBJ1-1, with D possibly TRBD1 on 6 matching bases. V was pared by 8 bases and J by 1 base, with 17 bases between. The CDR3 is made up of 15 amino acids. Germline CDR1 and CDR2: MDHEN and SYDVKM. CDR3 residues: CASRPTWDTNTEAFF. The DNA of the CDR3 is TGTGCCAGCCGCCCCACCTGGGACACGAACACTGAAGCTTTCTTT.

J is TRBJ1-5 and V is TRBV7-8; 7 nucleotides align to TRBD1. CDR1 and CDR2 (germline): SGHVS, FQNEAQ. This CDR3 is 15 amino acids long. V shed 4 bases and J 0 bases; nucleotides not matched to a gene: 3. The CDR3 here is CASSWGTVSNQPQHF. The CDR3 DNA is TGTGCCAGCAGCTGGGGGACAGTTAGCAATCAGCCCCAGCATTTT.

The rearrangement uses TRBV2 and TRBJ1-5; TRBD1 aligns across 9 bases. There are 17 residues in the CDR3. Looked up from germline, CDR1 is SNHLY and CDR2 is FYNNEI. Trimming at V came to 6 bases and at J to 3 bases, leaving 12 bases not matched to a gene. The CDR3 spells CASSQSGTGNDNQPQHF. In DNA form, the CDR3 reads TGTGCCAGCAGCCAAAGCGGGACAGGGAATGACAATCAGCCCCAGCATTTT.

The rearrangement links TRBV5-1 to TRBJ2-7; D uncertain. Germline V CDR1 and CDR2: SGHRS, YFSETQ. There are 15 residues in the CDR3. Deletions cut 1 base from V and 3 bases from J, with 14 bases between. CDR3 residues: CASSLLAQEIYEQYF. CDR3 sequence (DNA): TGCGCCAGCAGCTTGTTAGCACAAGAAATCTACGAGCAGTACTTC.

CDR3 nucleotides: TGTGCCACCAGTCGGACAGGGCTGAACACCGGGGAGCTGTTTTTT. This encodes CATSRTGLNTGELFF. The rearrangement links TRBV24-1 to TRBJ2-2; 8 bases are a match to TRBD1. The CDR3 runs to 15 residues. With V trimmed by 6 bases and J by 1 base, 3 bases remained unmatched. Per germline, CDR1 KGHDR and CDR2 SFDVKD.

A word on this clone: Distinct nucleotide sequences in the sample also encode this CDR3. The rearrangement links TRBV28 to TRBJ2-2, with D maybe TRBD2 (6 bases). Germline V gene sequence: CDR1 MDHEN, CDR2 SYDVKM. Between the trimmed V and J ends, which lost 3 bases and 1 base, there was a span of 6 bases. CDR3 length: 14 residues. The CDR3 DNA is TGTGCCAGCAGTTTGGGAGGGAACACCGGGGAGCTGTTTTTT. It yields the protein CASSLGGNTGELFF. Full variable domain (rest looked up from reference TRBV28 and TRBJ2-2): DVKVTQSSRYLVKRTGEKVFLECVQDMDHENMFWYRQDPGLGLRLIYFSYDVKMKEKGDIPEGYSVSREKKERFSLILESASTNQTSMYLCASSLGGNTGELFFGEGSRLTVL.

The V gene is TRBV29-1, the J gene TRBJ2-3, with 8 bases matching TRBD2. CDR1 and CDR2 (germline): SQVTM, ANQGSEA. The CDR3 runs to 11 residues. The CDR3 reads CSGAGEDTQYF. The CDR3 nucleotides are TGCAGTGGAGCGGGGGAGGATACGCAGTATTTT.

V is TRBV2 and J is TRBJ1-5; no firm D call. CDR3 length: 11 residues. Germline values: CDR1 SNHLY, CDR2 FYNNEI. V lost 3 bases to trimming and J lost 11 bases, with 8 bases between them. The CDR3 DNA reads TGTGCCAGCAGTGAGGAGGACGCCCAGCATTTT. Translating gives CASSEEDAQHF.

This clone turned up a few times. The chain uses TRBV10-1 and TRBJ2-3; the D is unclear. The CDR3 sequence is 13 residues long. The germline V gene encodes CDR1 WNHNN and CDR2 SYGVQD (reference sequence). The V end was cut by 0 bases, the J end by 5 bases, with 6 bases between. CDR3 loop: CASSESYIDTQYF. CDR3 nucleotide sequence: TGCGCCAGCAGTGAGTCGTATATAGATACGCAGTATTTT.

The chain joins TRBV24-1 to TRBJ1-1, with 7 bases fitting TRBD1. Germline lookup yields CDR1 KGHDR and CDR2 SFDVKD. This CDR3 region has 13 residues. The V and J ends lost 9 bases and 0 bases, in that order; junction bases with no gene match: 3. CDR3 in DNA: TGTGCCACCGACAGGGTGATGAACACTGAAGCTTTCTTT. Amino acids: CATDRVMNTEAFF.

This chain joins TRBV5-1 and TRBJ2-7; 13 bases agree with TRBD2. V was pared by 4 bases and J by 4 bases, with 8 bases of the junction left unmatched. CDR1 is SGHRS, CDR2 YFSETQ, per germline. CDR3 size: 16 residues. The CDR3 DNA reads TGCGCCAGCAGCCCAAAGACTAGCGGGAGGAGATACGAGCAGTACTTC. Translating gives CASSPKTSGRRYEQYF.

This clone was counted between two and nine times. CDR3 sequence: CASSLVRGQSPLHF. The CDR3 coding sequence is TGTGCCAGCAGCTTAGTCAGGGGGCAATCACCCCTCCACTTT. The chain is built from TRBV11-2 and TRBJ1-6, with TRBD1 matching 8 bases. After removal of 1 base from V and 10 bases from J, the junction contained 3 bases not matched to a gene. The CDR3 spans 14 residues. Germline V CDR1 and CDR2: SGHAT, FQNNGV.